A selection of T cell receptor beta chains follows, all from one sample in a study of read filtering for tumor transcriptome and immune sequencing. Each CDR3 protein is one row after TCRdb ran MiXCR on the reads. The sample records approximately 57,000 distinct CDR3 sequences, over 9% being singletons. Input material: a population of CD138-negative cells sorted from bone marrow. The receptors come from a donor at least 40 years old with multiple myeloma. Each CDR3 is given with its conserved first and last residue. D genes are given only for firm matches. Clone size is shown for a subset of rows, as once, few, many or a class of expanded clone.

v_gene	abundance	len	d_gene	j_gene	CDR3nt	CDR3aa
TRBV4-1	many	17	NA	TRBJ2-1	TGCGCCAGCAGCCAAGAGTTGGGGGGGGGCCCCTACAATGAGCAGTTCTTC	CASSQELGGGPYNEQFF
TRBV19	many	17	NA	TRBJ2-2	TGTGCCAGTAGTTCAGGAGGAGGGCTAGCAGCCACCGGGGAGCTGTTTTTT	CASSSGGGLAATGELFF
TRBV6-1	many	12	NA	TRBJ1-1	TGTGCCAGTAACAGGGACGCAACTGAAGCTTTCTTT	CASNRDATEAFF
TRBV7-3	few	11	TRBD1	TRBJ1-2	TGTGCCAGCAGCTTAATCCCCAGGGGGTATTTC	CASSLIPRGYF
TRBV5-4	many	16	TRBD2	TRBJ2-1	TGTGCCAGCAGAGCCGGGACTAGCGGATCCTACAATGAGCAGTTCTTC	CASRAGTSGSYNEQFF
TRBV29-1	many	13	TRBD2	TRBJ2-3	TGCAGCGTTGCTAGCGGGGGGGCAGATACGCAGTATTTT	CSVASGGADTQYF
TRBV18	few	16	NA	TRBJ1-1	TGTGCCAGCTCACCACCAAATAGGCCTAGGGACACTGAAGCTTTCTTT	CASSPPNRPRDTEAFF
TRBV11-2	many	15	NA	TRBJ2-3	TGTGCCAGCAGCTTAGTCGTTGGTAGCACAGATACGCAGTATTTT	CASSLVVGSTDTQYF
TRBV2	many	14	NA	TRBJ1-1	TGTGCCAGCAGTGATCTGGGGTGGAACACTGAAGCTTTCTTT	CASSDLGWNTEAFF
TRBV15	medium-sized	20	TRBD2	TRBJ2-1	TGTGCCACCAGCAGGAAGGGTGGTAGCGGGTCGTTATATTTCTACAATGAGCAGTTCTTC	CATSRKGGSGSLYFYNEQFF
TRBV11-1	many	13	NA	TRBJ2-2	TGTGCCAGCAGCTTTCAAATGGCCGGGGAGCTGTTTTTT	CASSFQMAGELFF
TRBV29-1	NA	10	NA	TRBJ1-1	TGCAGCGCTGCGAACACTGAAGCTTTCTTT	CSAANTEAFF
TRBV7-9	NA	15	NA	TRBJ2-7	TGTGCCAGCAGCTCTACGCTGGTCAACTCCTACGAGCAGTACTTC	CASSSTLVNSYEQYF
TRBV4-1	many	14	TRBD1	TRBJ1-4	TGCGCCAGCAGCCAAGCAGGGGGCGACGGAAAACTGTTTTTT	CASSQAGGDGKLFF
TRBV20-1	many	12	TRBD1	TRBJ1-2	TGCAGTGCTTTTCCGGGACAGGCCGGCTACACCTTC	CSAFPGQAGYTF
TRBV6-2/TRBV6-3	many	14	NA	TRBJ1-1	TGTGCCAGCACCTCCCTTTGGGGGGACACTGAAGCTTTCTTT	CASTSLWGDTEAFF
TRBV12-3/TRBV12-4	many	16	TRBD2	TRBJ2-6	TGTGCCAGCAGTGGGACTAGGCGATCGGGGGCCAACGTCCTGACTTTC	CASSGTRRSGANVLTF
TRBV11-2	many	14	NA	TRBJ1-1	TGTGCCAGCAGCCCGGGGACAATGGGACTTGAAGCTTTCTTT	CASSPGTMGLEAFF
TRBV6-5	many	11	NA	TRBJ2-7	TGTGCCAGCAGTACCCGCCATCAGCAGTACTTC	CASSTRHQQYF
TRBV6-2/TRBV6-3	many	15	TRBD2	TRBJ2-7	TGTGCCAGCAGTTACTTCGCGGGGGGAACCTACGAGCAGTACTTC	CASSYFAGGTYEQYF
TRBV6-5	many	15	NA	TRBJ1-4	TGTGCCAGCCGTAGACAGGTTGCAACTAATGAAAAACTGTTTTTT	CASRRQVATNEKLFF
TRBV6-5	few	16	TRBD2	TRBJ2-2	TGTGCCAGCAGCCGCGGACTAGCGGGGAACACCGGGGAGCTGTTTTTT	CASSRGLAGNTGELFF
TRBV29-1	NA	14	NA	TRBJ2-1	TGCAGCGTTGCTGACAGAGGGGCCTACAATGAGCAGTTCTTC	CSVADRGAYNEQFF
TRBV2	many	15	TRBD2	TRBJ2-5	TGTGCCAGCAATTTCGGACTAGCGGGGCAAGAGACCCAGTACTTC	CASNFGLAGQETQYF
TRBV29-1	few	13	TRBD1	TRBJ1-1	TGCAGCCTATCTTGGACAGGGAACACTGAAGCTTTCTTT	CSLSWTGNTEAFF
TRBV7-9	once	12	NA	TRBJ1-4	TGTGCCAGCATGGGGCCCGCGGAAAAACTGTTTTTT	CASMGPAEKLFF
TRBV7-6	NA	16	TRBD1	TRBJ1-4	TGTGCCAGCAGCTCACGCCACAGGGGGACTAATGAAAAACGGTTTTTT	CASSSRHRGTNEKRFF
TRBV5-1	many	14	NA	TRBJ2-3	TGCGCCAGCAGCTTGGACAGGGCTGAAGATACGCAGTATTTT	CASSLDRAEDTQYF
TRBV20-1	many	15	TRBD2	TRBJ2-3	TGCAGTGCTACCATGCTAGCGGGGGATACAGATACGCAGTATTTT	CSATMLAGDTDTQYF
TRBV20-1	few	15	NA	TRBJ1-5	TGCAGTGCTAGCGGTACAGGTTATAGCAATCAGCCCCAGCATTTT	CSASGTGYSNQPQHF
TRBV19	many	13	NA	TRBJ2-2	TGTGCCAGTAGACTTACAGGGCCCGGGGAGCTGTTTTTT	CASRLTGPGELFF
TRBV20-1	many	15	TRBD2	TRBJ2-1	TGCAGTGCTAGAGATCCGGGACTATCCTACAATGAGCAGTTCTTC	CSARDPGLSYNEQFF
TRBV13	few	16	NA	TRBJ2-5	TGTGCCAGCGCCCTAGAGATCGGGTCCGCGGGGGAGACCCAGTACTTC	CASALEIGSAGETQYF
TRBV5-1	many	15	NA	TRBJ2-7	TGCGCCAGCAGTTACCGACAGGGAGGGTCCTACGAGCAGTACTTC	CASSYRQGGSYEQYF
TRBV2	many	14	NA	TRBJ1-5	TGTGCCAGCAACTACAGGACTAGCAATCAGCCCCAGCATTTT	CASNYRTSNQPQHF
TRBV2	many	15	NA	TRBJ1-4	TGTGCCAGCAGGCCCGGGACGGGACTAAATGAAAAACTGTTTTTT	CASRPGTGLNEKLFF
TRBV9	NA	15	NA	TRBJ1-3	TGTGCCAGCAGCGTCGGGACGTCATCTGGAAACACCATATATTTT	CASSVGTSSGNTIYF
TRBV5-1	NA	15	NA	TRBJ2-5	TGCGCCAGCAGCAAAACTGGACTTCCTCAAGAGACCCAGTACTTC	CASSKTGLPQETQYF
TRBV12-3/TRBV12-4	many	14	NA	TRBJ1-4	TGTGCCAGCAGTTTCTCTGCAACTAATGAAAAACTGTTTTTT	CASSFSATNEKLFF
TRBV6-2/TRBV6-3	many	11	NA	TRBJ1-1	TGTGCCAGCTTGGTATACACTGAAGCTTTCTTT	CASLVYTEAFF
TRBV7-2	many	12	NA	TRBJ1-4	TGTGCCAGCAGCTTAGGTGCAGGGCCACTGTTTTTT	CASSLGAGPLFF
TRBV11-2	many	16	NA	TRBJ2-3	TGTGCCAGCAGCCGAACTAGCAACCACTACACAGATACGCAGTATTTT	CASSRTSNHYTDTQYF